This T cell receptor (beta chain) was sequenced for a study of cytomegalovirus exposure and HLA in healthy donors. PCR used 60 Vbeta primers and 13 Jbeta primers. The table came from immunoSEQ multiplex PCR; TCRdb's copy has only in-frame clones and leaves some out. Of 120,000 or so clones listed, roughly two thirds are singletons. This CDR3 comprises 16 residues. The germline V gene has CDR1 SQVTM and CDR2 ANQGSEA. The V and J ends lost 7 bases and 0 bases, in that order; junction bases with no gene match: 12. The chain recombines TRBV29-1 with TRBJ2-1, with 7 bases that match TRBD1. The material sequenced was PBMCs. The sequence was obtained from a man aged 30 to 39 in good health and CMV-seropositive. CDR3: CSGLPTGQISYNEQFF. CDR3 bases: TGCAGCGGATTACCGACGGGACAGATCTCCTACAATGAGCAGTTCTTC.